This TCR beta chain was identified during a study of blood T cell repertoires in COVID-19 (dated by TCRdb to about 2020). Background on the whole study: Samples from collaborators originated in the United States, Italy and Spain and spanned both the acute and convalescent phases of COVID-19. Where available, HLA class I and class II types were obtained from metadata supplied by the sample provider rather than from assay-based typing. The samples were drawn from the first 160 participants of the ongoing ImmuneRACE study and from some 1,300 subjects provided by 6 global collaborators. The repertoires were made available in a free public database intended to serve as a resource for research on the immune response to SARS-CoV-2. Sample metadata almost always included a de-identified subject ID, COVID-19 status, age in years and sex. Subjects who had been exposed to COVID-19, were actively infected with it, or had recovered from it provided the deeply sampled blood TCRbeta repertoires that made up the dataset. The prospective study material was composed of cDNA or gDNA derived from T cells, B-cell-depleted T cells, or PBMCs.

TCRbeta CDR3 regions were amplified from genomic DNA by means of the immunoSEQ Assay, a bias-controlled multiplex PCR. As for the original processing: Within the assay, amplification of reference gene primers was used to estimate how many nucleated cells each sample contained. To quantify the absolute abundance of each unique TCRbeta CDR3 rearrangement, sequence reads were collapsed and filtered. For each sample, productive Simpson clonality was calculated as the square root of Simpson's diversity index over productive rearrangements. TCRdb's version of the immuneACCESS table is confined to in-frame rearrangements and falls short of the full clone set. An unresolved V gene accounts for under half of the shortfall where checked; the remainder is of unknown origin. For V, J and clone size, that table is used; D and trimming come from the DNA. The sample table shows 68,000 or so clones, and 86% are seen once. The ten largest clones add up to over 4% of the sample.

What the authors observed across the whole study: The quantity of clinical and demographic metadata differed by source and by participant and was supplied without curation.

A remark on this clone: The target of this receptor is not known. Per-base quality was not reported, and no clone a single base away is much larger than it.

V drops 2 bases and J drops 3 bases, leaving 12 bases in between. CDR1 and CDR2 are read off the germline V gene as ENHRY and SYGVKD. Spanning cysteine to phenylalanine, the CDR3 consists of 15 amino acids. Just the 45-base CDR3 DNA is kept, in frame starting at base 1. Each collaborating institution followed its own protocols to collect whole blood in K2EDTA tubes. For TCRbeta analysis, collaborators shipped samples as frozen whole blood, isolated PBMCs, or DNA extracted from either of those sample types. Sequencing was done on a sample of peripheral blood. The chain couples TRBV10-3 to TRBJ2-3, and the D gene may be TRBD1, 6 bases matching. This sequence originates from a man aged 45 to 65 with acute or convalescent COVID-19. The CDR3 reads CAISEGQGLTDTQYF. The nucleotide sequence is given as TGTGCCATCAGTGAGGGTCAGGGGCTAACAGATACGCAGTATTTT.